Below are 10 T cell receptor beta chains sequenced from a single sample in a study of cytomegalovirus exposure and HLA in healthy donors. Both 60 Vbeta primers and 13 Jbeta primers went into the PCR. Method: immunoSEQ multiplex PCR; TCRdb's copy keeps in-frame clones and lacks some. In the table there are 110,000 to 150,000 clones, about three quarters of which are singletons. The sample taken for sequencing was PBMCs. These receptors all stem from a male donor in good health and CMV-seropositive.

The chain combines TRBV2 with TRBJ1-1; D gene uncertain. The V and J ends lost 1 base and 1 base respectively, with 16 bases between them. The CDR3 loop spans 17 amino acids. Germline V gene lookup returns CDR1 SNHLY and CDR2 FYNNEI. CDR3 in amino acids: CASSEESGYSWNTEAFF. CDR3 DNA: TGTGCCAGCAGTGAAGAATCGGGGTACAGTTGGAACACTGAAGCTTTCTTT. Full variable domain (remainder filled in from reference TRBV2 and TRBJ1-1): EPEVTQTPSHQVTQMGQEVILRCVPISNHLYFYWYRQILGQKVEFLVSFYNNEISEKSEIFDDQFSVERPDGSNFTLKIRSTKLEDSAMYFCASSEESGYSWNTEAFFGQGTRLTVV.

The rearrangement joins TRBV5-4 to TRBJ2-1, with 8 bases fitting TRBD2. V shed 10 bases and J 0 bases; nucleotides not matched to a gene: 3. Looked up from germline, CDR1 is SGHNT and CDR2 is YYREEE (reference sequence). The CDR3 has 13 amino acids. This CDR3 is CAGTSGSYNEQFF. CDR3 nucleotide sequence: TGTGCCGGAACTAGCGGCTCCTACAATGAGCAGTTCTTC.

The chain employs TRBV6-1 and TRBJ1-2, with D possibly being TRBD1 (5 bases). This CDR3 is built from 13 residues. Trimming took 1 base from V and 8 from J, leaving 11 bases between them. Germline CDR1 MNHNS, CDR2 SASEGT. The chain's CDR3 is CASSEGTGGGYTF. The CDR3, as DNA: TGTGCCAGCAGTGAAGGTACAGGAGGGGGCTACACCTTC.

The DNA of the CDR3 is TGTGCCATCCGGACAGAAAACTACGAGCAGTACTTC. Its translation is CAIRTENYEQYF. V usage is TRBV10-3 and J usage is TRBJ2-7; a weak D match, TRBD1 (6 bases). This CDR3 is 12 amino acids long. V was cut by 8 bases and J by 3 bases, with 11 bases left in between. Germline V gene lookup returns CDR1 ENHRY and CDR2 SYGVKD.

The chain employs TRBV4-1 and TRBJ2-1; a possible D gene is TRBD2 (6 bases). This CDR3 spans 14 amino acids. Germline CDR1 and CDR2: MGHRA and YSYEKL. V lost 3 bases and J 4 bases, leaving 10 bases between the germline ends. The CDR3 nucleotides read TGCGCCAGCAGCCAGCCGGGGGTATACAATGAGCAGTTCTTC. Residues: CASSQPGVYNEQFF.

This clone was seen just once. The chain combines TRBV15 with TRBJ2-2, with 11 bases matching TRBD2. V trimming: 0 bases; J trimming: 6 bases; junction bases outside the gene matches: 12. In germline, CDR1 is LNHNV, CDR2 YYDKDF (reference sequence). This CDR3 has 19 amino acids. The CDR3, as DNA: TGTGCCACCAGCAGAGACTTGTCTAGCGGGGGGTTCAAGTCCGGGGAGCTGTTTTTT. Its translation: CATSRDLSSGGFKSGELFF.

The rearrangement joins TRBV7-3 to TRBJ2-2; weak D call: TRBD2 (6 bases). The CDR3 extends over 17 amino acids. The V gene's germline CDR1 is SGHTA and CDR2 FQGTGA. Between the trimmed V and J ends, which lost 5 bases and 0 bases, there was a span of 16 bases. DNA of the CDR3: TGTGCCAGCAGCGCCCACCCAGGGACTCCGAACACCGGGGAGCTGTTTTTT. It translates to CASSAHPGTPNTGELFF.

The chain carries TRBV29-1 and TRBJ1-1; D unresolved. Per germline, CDR1 SQVTM and CDR2 ANQGSEA. This CDR3 contains 11 residues. V lost 7 bases and J 0 bases, leaving 6 bases between the germline ends. CDR3 DNA: TGCAGCGGCCGGGTGAACACTGAAGCTTTCTTT. Translated: CSGRVNTEAFF.

The chain recombines TRBV27 with TRBJ2-7, with 7 bases fitting TRBD1. The germline V gene has CDR1 MNHEY and CDR2 SMNVEV (reference sequence). CDR3 length: 14 amino acids. Germline trimming cut 5 bases from V and 3 bases from J; bases unmatched to any gene: 7. Here the CDR3 DNA reads TGTGCCAGCAGTCCCCGACAGGGATTCTACGAGCAGTACTTC. It translates to CASSPRQGFYEQYF.

V usage is TRBV7-2 and J usage is TRBJ1-2; no firm D call. Trimming took off 3 bases at V and 0 bases at J, with 11 bases between the two ends. CDR1 and CDR2 from the germline V gene are SGHTA and FQGNSA. This CDR3 spans 15 amino acids. In DNA, the CDR3 is TGTGCCAGCAGCTTCAAGGACGGGGCTAACTATGGCTACACCTTC. This translates into CASSFKDGANYGYTF. Together with reference TRBV7-2 and TRBJ1-2, the CDR3 gives the full variable domain: GAGVSQSPSNKVTEKGKDVELRCDPISGHTALYWYRQSLGQGLEFLIYFQGNSAPDKSGLPSDRFSAERTGGSVSTLTIQRTQQEDSAVYLCASSFKDGANYGYTFGSGTRLTVV.